This T cell receptor (beta chain) was documented in a study of glioma-infiltrating T cells after dendritic cell vaccination. Broader study findings: Estimated pretreatment TIL content predicted outcome after dendritic cell vaccination.

The primer mix had 60 V beta and 13 J beta primers. Some clones are missing from TCRdb's copy, which holds only in-frame ones; the method was immunoSEQ multiplex PCR. The repertoire holds roughly 85,000 clones, with roughly 85% as singletons. From germline, CDR1 is SGHTA and CDR2 FQGTGA. The CDR3 spans 14 residues. V shed 5 bases, J shed 8 bases, and the junction held 4 bases outside the gene matches. Specified time point: after dendritic cell vaccination, including at tumor progression/relapse. No glioblastoma patient carried an isocitrate dehydrogenase mutation. Note on this clone: Antigen: not known.

The source was blood, collected after dendritic cell vaccination. J is TRBJ2-1 and V is TRBV7-3, with 12 bases aligning to TRBD2. The clonotype comes from a human donor with glioblastoma. The CDR3 here is CASSQTSGSYEQFF. The DNA for the CDR3 is TGTGCCAGCAGCCAGACTAGCGGGAGCTATGAGCAGTTCTTC.